Listed below are T cell receptor beta chains from one sample, sequenced in a study of T cell responses to AZD1222 COVID-19 vaccine. TCRdb keeps only in-frame clones here, not all; method: immunoSEQ multiplex PCR. The sample includes more than 150,000 clones, 70% to 90% of them seen just once. Material: peripheral blood, obtained after recovery from COVID-19. The source is an adult who had recovered from COVID-19. Both conserved end residues are part of each CDR3. The D gene is left open where the match is weak. Size values are once, few and many counts, or a class for expanded clones, and some rows have none.

D gene | CDR3 length | J gene | clone size | V gene | CDR3 protein | CDR3 DNA
TRBD1 | 15 | TRBJ1-5 | few | TRBV3-1/TRBV3-2 | CASSQGRQGAQPQHF | TGTGCCAGCAGCCAGGGTCGACAGGGGGCCCAGCCCCAGCATTTT
NA | 13 | TRBJ2-3 | NA | TRBV11-2 | CASSLIGTDTQYF | TGTGCCAGCAGCTTAATAGGCACAGATACGCAGTATTTT
TRBD2 | 15 | TRBJ2-2 | NA | TRBV7-6 | CASSAGGPNTGELFF | TGTGCCAGCAGCGCGGGGGGACCGAACACCGGGGAGCTGTTTTTT
NA | 13 | TRBJ2-3 | NA | TRBV5-4 | CASSLGLPDTQYF | TGTGCCAGCAGCTTGGGTCTCCCAGATACGCAGTATTTT
TRBD2 | 15 | TRBJ2-5 | NA | TRBV11-2 | CASSVASGYGETQYF | TGTGCCAGCAGCGTGGCTAGCGGGTACGGGGAGACCCAGTACTTC
NA | 15 | TRBJ2-7 | few | TRBV3-1/TRBV3-2 | CASSQEADQSYEQYF | TGTGCCAGCAGCCAAGAAGCGGATCAATCCTACGAGCAGTACTTC
NA | 15 | TRBJ2-6 | once | TRBV6-5 | CASRTWGAGANVLTF | TGTGCCAGCCGAACATGGGGGGCTGGGGCCAACGTCCTGACTTTC
TRBD1 | 17 | TRBJ2-2 | NA | TRBV6-2/TRBV6-3 | CASSPRGQGFVTGELFF | TGTGCCAGCAGCCCAAGGGGACAGGGATTCGTCACCGGGGAGCTGTTTTTT
NA | 15 | TRBJ2-3 | few | TRBV7-9 | CASSLGGTLTDTQYF | TGTGCCAGCAGCTTAGGCGGGACCCTCACAGATACGCAGTATTTT
NA | 13 | TRBJ2-1 | NA | TRBV29-1 | CSVEASGTAVRFF | TGCAGCGTTGAAGCCTCCGGGACCGCCGTCCGGTTCTTC
NA | 14 | TRBJ1-1 | NA | TRBV6-6 | CASKIGGPGPEAFF | TGTGCCAGCAAGATCGGGGGGCCCGGGCCTGAAGCTTTCTTT
NA | 16 | TRBJ1-6 | NA | TRBV6-5 | CASSYSSSSYNSPLHF | TGTGCCAGCAGTTACTCCAGCTCTTCTTATAATTCACCCCTCCACTTT
NA | 13 | TRBJ2-2 | NA | TRBV12-5 | CASGFGRTGELFF | TGTGCTAGTGGTTTCGGACGCACCGGGGAGCTGTTTTTT
NA | 13 | TRBJ1-4 | NA | TRBV6-5 | CATFALGEEKLFF | TGTGCTACCTTCGCCCTGGGCGAGGAAAAACTGTTTTTT
NA | 17 | TRBJ2-3 | NA | TRBV2 | CASSEAKRGGSTDTQYF | TGTGCCAGCAGTGAAGCGAAACGAGGCGGCAGCACAGATACGCAGTATTTT
TRBD2 | 16 | TRBJ2-3 | NA | TRBV7-9 | CASSLERGGILDTQYF | TGTGCCAGCAGCTTAGAACGGGGGGGCATCCTAGATACGCAGTATTTT
TRBD2 | 18 | TRBJ2-6 | few | TRBV7-9 | CASSLNVGGGPGANVLTF | TGTGCCAGCAGCTTAAATGTTGGGGGAGGGCCTGGGGCCAACGTCCTGACTTTC
TRBD1 | 16 | TRBJ1-1 | NA | TRBV15 | CATSSTGAGMNTEAFF | TGTGCCACCAGCAGTACAGGGGCGGGAATGAACACTGAAGCTTTCTTT
TRBD2 | 13 | TRBJ2-1 | NA | TRBV2 | CASGAGGRRAQFF | TGTGCCAGCGGTGCGGGAGGCCGCCGGGCGCAGTTCTTC
NA | 18 | TRBJ1-4 | NA | TRBV11-2 | CASSLAGAESGSAEKLFF | TGTGCCAGCAGCTTAGCCGGGGCCGAGTCGGGAAGCGCCGAAAAACTGTTTTTT
NA | 15 | TRBJ2-5 | NA | TRBV5-1 | CASSLTLDSKETQYF | TGCGCCAGCAGCTTGACTCTGGACAGCAAAGAGACCCAGTACTTC
NA | 16 | TRBJ1-4 | NA | TRBV7-8 | CASSQMDSITNEKLFF | TGTGCCAGCAGCCAGATGGACAGCATAACTAATGAAAAACTGTTTTTT
NA | 13 | TRBJ1-2 | NA | TRBV28 | CASSLLGLYGYTF | TGTGCCAGCAGTTTACTGGGGCTTTATGGCTACACCTTC
NA | 11 | TRBJ2-7 | NA | TRBV12-3/TRBV12-4 | CASSIQGEQYF | TGTGCCAGCAGTATACAGGGCGAGCAGTACTTC
NA | 12 | TRBJ2-5 | NA | TRBV10-3 | CAISEAQETQYF | TGTGCCATCAGTGAGGCTCAAGAGACCCAGTACTTC
NA | 14 | TRBJ2-4 | few | TRBV19 | CASSIGRDGNIQYF | TGTGCCAGTAGTATAGGCAGGGACGGAAACATTCAGTACTTC
NA | 15 | TRBJ1-4 | NA | TRBV18 | CASSLGWAANEKLFF | TGTGCCAGCTCCCTGGGGTGGGCCGCAAATGAAAAACTGTTTTTT
TRBD1 | 14 | TRBJ1-5 | few | TRBV18 | CASSPTGGNQPQHF | TGTGCCAGCTCACCTACAGGGGGCAATCAGCCCCAGCATTTT
TRBD2 | 16 | TRBJ2-1 | NA | TRBV7-3 | CASSSFSGGVYNEQFF | TGTGCCAGCAGCTCCTTTAGCGGGGGCGTATACAATGAGCAGTTCTTC
TRBD2 | 15 | TRBJ2-3 | NA | TRBV27 | CASSFLSGGTDTQYF | TGTGCCAGCAGTTTCCTTAGCGGGGGCACAGATACGCAGTATTTT
NA | 18 | TRBJ2-3 | NA | TRBV2 | CASTTSGRGGYYVGTQYF | TGTGCCAGCACCACCTCTGGGAGGGGGGGATATTACGTCGGTACGCAGTATTTT
TRBD1 | 16 | TRBJ2-7 | NA | TRBV7-2 | CASSLSTGGRTYEQYF | TGTGCCAGCAGCTTAAGTACAGGGGGAAGGACCTACGAGCAGTACTTC